Listed below are T cell receptor beta chains from one sample, sequenced in a study of vaccination effects on CD4 cells after COVID-19. Only in-frame clones appear in the TCRdb table, and some are missing; sequencing was by immunoSEQ multiplex PCR. The sample shows roughly 73,000 clones, roughly 73% of them seen only once. These receptors' antigens are unknown. The sequencing here drew on CD4+ T cells from PBMCs cultured with HIV peptides, taken before COVID-19 vaccination. The origin of the receptors is a human donor who had a prior SARS-CoV-2 infection. Both conserved end residues are part of each CDR3. Each record gives: V gene, clone size, D gene, J gene, CDR3 DNA, CDR3 protein. D genes are given only for firm matches. Expanded clones are given a class, and other clones once, few, many or no size at all.

TRBV5-1	-	-	TRBJ2-7	TGCGCCAGCAGCTTGGGGGATGGGTGGACCTACGAGCAGTACTTC	CASSLGDGWTYEQYF
TRBV7-3	few	-	TRBJ2-7	TGTGCCAGCAGCTTAACCGGGACATACCACGAGCAGTACTTC	CASSLTGTYHEQYF
TRBV7-3	-	TRBD2	TRBJ2-7	TGTGCCAGCAGCCTGGGGGCTAGCGGGGGCTACGAGCAGTACTTC	CASSLGASGGYEQYF
TRBV18	few	TRBD2	TRBJ2-1	TGTGCCAGCTCAGGGACTAGCCATGACAATGAGCAGTTCTTC	CASSGTSHDNEQFF
TRBV2	-	-	TRBJ1-2	TGTGCCAGCAGTGCGCCAGGGGATAACTATGGCTACACCTTC	CASSAPGDNYGYTF
TRBV2	-	-	TRBJ2-1	TGTGCCATAATACATCCCTACAATGAGCAGTTCTTC	CAIIHPYNEQFF
TRBV5-1	-	TRBD1	TRBJ1-4	TGCGCCAGCAGCTCCGGGACAGGTAGCCCTGGGGTTGAAAAACTGTTTTTT	CASSSGTGSPGVEKLFF
TRBV24-1	-	-	TRBJ2-1	TGTGCCACCAGTGATTCGGGTAGTTTCCCCAACAATGAGCAGTTCTTC	CATSDSGSFPNNEQFF
TRBV10-1	-	TRBD1	TRBJ1-3	TGCGCCAGCAGTGGGCAGGGGGCGCCCGGAAACACCATATATTTT	CASSGQGAPGNTIYF
TRBV5-1	few	-	TRBJ2-1	TGCGCCAGCACCGCGGACTCCTTGAATGAGCAGTTCTTC	CASTADSLNEQFF
TRBV6-5	-	TRBD1	TRBJ2-5	TGTGCCAGCAGTTACCGGACAGGGGGGACCCAGTACTTC	CASSYRTGGTQYF
TRBV4-2	-	TRBD2	TRBJ2-5	TGTGCCAGCAGCCAACGAGGCGGGGGGGCCATGAAGACCCAGTACTTC	CASSQRGGGAMKTQYF
TRBV2	once	-	TRBJ2-1	TGTGCCAGCAGGGGGTACAATGAGCAGTTCTTC	CASRGYNEQFF
TRBV30	-	TRBD1	TRBJ2-5	TGTGCCTGGTCCCGGACAGGGATGTTCGAGACCCAGTACTTC	CAWSRTGMFETQYF
TRBV5-1	-	-	TRBJ2-7	TGCGCCAGCAGCTTGGAGGGGCTTTCCTACGAGCAGTACTTC	CASSLEGLSYEQYF
TRBV3-1/TRBV3-2	-	-	TRBJ1-3	TGTGCCAGCAGCCAAAATCTCTCTGGAAACACCATATATTTT	CASSQNLSGNTIYF
TRBV6-5	-	-	TRBJ2-7	TGTGCCAGCAACTCGATCACGGGGGCCTACGAGCAGTACTTC	CASNSITGAYEQYF
TRBV10-3	-	TRBD2	TRBJ2-7	TGTGCCGCTTCCTCTATGGGCGGGGGATGGCAGTACTTC	CAASSMGGGWQYF
TRBV11-3	-	TRBD2	TRBJ2-1	TGTGCCAGCAACCCGGGACTAGCGGGAGGAGATGACAATGAGCAGTTCTTC	CASNPGLAGGDDNEQFF
TRBV5-4	-	TRBD1	TRBJ2-7	TGTGCCAGCAGCTTTCTTGTCCGGGACAGGATCAACTACGAGCAGTACTTC	CASSFLVRDRINYEQYF